This T cell receptor (beta chain) was profiled in a study of T cell responses to AZD1222 COVID-19 vaccine. Study-level information: Pooled samples include second doses given at about 4 or 12 weeks. General study findings and limits: Unmutated variant regions are reportedly the target of nearly half of TCRs that are spike-specific. There were vaccine-associated CD4 TCRs across spike, dominant at 160-218 and 743-854. Clonal diversity may have been underestimated in mostly white British donors.

In its sample, this clone was seen a few times. The antigen is unknown. The CDR3 is made up of 16 amino acids. V dropped 7 bases and J dropped 3 bases, with 21 bases sitting between them. Germline V gene lookup returns CDR1 MNHEY and CDR2 SVGEGT. Data came from immunoSEQ multiplex PCR; TCRdb stores just in-frame clones and leaves some out. The sample lists about 180,000 clones, 75% to 95% occurring once. The sequence was obtained from an adult in good health. The sample was peripheral blood, taken on day 0 of AZD1222 vaccination. The chain has TRBV6-2 or TRBV6-3 and TRBJ1-1; D not resolved. The CDR3 nucleotides are TGTGCCAGCATCCCCGGTCTCGGCAAACGCGACACTGAAGCTTTCTTT. As protein: CASIPGLGKRDTEAFF.